The 26 T cell receptor beta chains presented below share a single source sample, sequenced in a study of blood T cell repertoires in COVID-19. The data were produced by immunoSEQ multiplex PCR, yet TCRdb's version contains in-frame clones alone and is incomplete. The sample includes over 200,000 clones, over 75% of them seen just once. Input material: PBMCs or T cells enriched from blood (not recorded which). These receptors were taken from a man between 18 and 35 years old who had recovered from COVID-19.

The V gene is TRBV5-1, the J gene TRBJ2-5; D gene ambiguous. Trimming took 0 bases from V and 5 from J, leaving 8 bases between them. The CDR3 sequence is 13 residues long. CDR1 is SGHRS, CDR2 YFSETQ, per germline. The DNA for the CDR3 is TGCGCCAGCAGCTTGGGTAGGCGGGAGACCCAGTACTTC. It yields the protein CASSLGRRETQYF.

The V and J genes are TRBV9 and TRBJ2-6, with TRBD1 identical over 8 bases. Germline CDR1 is SGDLS and CDR2 is YYNGEE. The CDR3 length is 18 residues. With 3 bases clipped from V and 0 bases from J, the junction kept 8 bases outside the gene matches. The CDR3 is CASSANRGANSGANVLTF. The DNA for the CDR3 is TGTGCCAGCAGCGCAAACAGGGGGGCCAACTCTGGGGCCAACGTCCTGACTTTC.

This clone is a singleton in its sample. The chain couples TRBV2 to TRBJ2-5; no clear D gene. Germline V gene sequence: CDR1 SNHLY, CDR2 FYNNEI. CDR3 length: 14 amino acids. The V end was cut by 7 bases, the J end by 2 bases, with 14 bases between. In nucleotides, the CDR3 is TGTGCCAGCATCCCCAATGGGCTACAAGAGACCCAGTACTTC. It specifies CASIPNGLQETQYF.

V and J are TRBV11-2 and TRBJ1-1; TRBD1 agrees at 8 bases. Trimming at V came to 3 bases and at J to 5 bases, leaving 5 bases not matched to a gene. CDR1 and CDR2 (germline): SGHAT, FQNNGV. The CDR3 extends over 14 amino acids. The CDR3: CASSLGRGPTEAFF. The CDR3 nucleotides are TGTGCCAGCAGCTTGGGCAGGGGGCCGACTGAAGCTTTCTTT.

The rearrangement links TRBV27 to TRBJ2-2; no definite D call. The V and J ends lost 7 bases and 1 base respectively, with 4 bases between them. Germline loops: CDR1 MNHEY, CDR2 SMNVEV (reference sequence). CDR3 length equals 12 residues. The CDR3 sequence is CASMRNTGELFF. The CDR3 DNA sequence: TGTGCCAGCATGCGGAACACCGGGGAGCTGTTTTTT.

The chain employs TRBV15 and TRBJ2-2; D perhaps matches TRBD2 (6 bases). The CDR3 loop spans 14 amino acids. The germline V gene has CDR1 LNHNV and CDR2 YYDKDF (reference sequence). V lost 1 base and J 5 bases, leaving 8 bases between the germline ends. The CDR3 protein is CATSRGGGTGELFF. In DNA, the CDR3 is TGTGCCACCAGCAGAGGGGGAGGAACCGGGGAGCTGTTTTTT.

This chain joins TRBV15 and TRBJ2-3; D not certain. The V end was cut by 0 bases, the J end by 0 bases, with 19 bases between. The CDR3 is made up of 19 amino acids. Germline-derived CDR1 and CDR2 are LNHNV and YYDKDF (reference sequence). The CDR3 DNA reads as TGTGCCACCAGCAGAGATTTGGCGTCGGAGCGTCTCAGCACAGATACGCAGTATTTT. Amino acid sequence: CATSRDLASERLSTDTQYF.

The J gene is TRBJ2-7, the V gene TRBV30, with D unresolved. Germline-derived CDR1 and CDR2 are GTSNPN and SVGIG (reference sequence). V was cut by 3 bases and J by 6 bases, with 15 bases left in between. The CDR3 is 13 amino acids. DNA for the CDR3: TGTGCCTGGAGCCGCGTTGAGCGCACCGAGCAGTACTTC. This gives the protein CAWSRVERTEQYF.

The gene calls are TRBV7-2 and TRBJ2-5; TRBD1 might be the D (6 bases). This CDR3 spans 16 amino acids. Germline loops: CDR1 SGHTA, CDR2 FQGNSA. V lost 1 base, J lost 0 bases, and 12 bases lay in between. This CDR3 reads CASSLVQGFYQETQYF. CDR3 nucleotide sequence: TGTGCCAGCAGCTTAGTTCAGGGGTTTTACCAAGAGACCCAGTACTTC.

V gene TRBV28 combines with J gene TRBJ2-2; 8 nucleotides match TRBD2. Germline-derived CDR1 and CDR2 are MDHEN and SYDVKM. Trimming cost V 7 bases and J 3 bases; bases outside gene matches: 7. The CDR3 has 15 amino acids. CDR3 sequence reads: CASIRGGPYTGELFF. The CDR3 bases are TGTGCCAGCATTCGGGGGGGACCATACACCGGGGAGCTGTTTTTT.

V and J are TRBV5-1 and TRBJ2-1; D gene unclear. This CDR3 contains 15 residues. Per germline, CDR1 SGHRS and CDR2 YFSETQ. V was shortened by 1 base and J by 6 bases, with 14 bases between the two germline ends. CDR3 sequence: CASSLLALRPNEQFF. In DNA, the CDR3 is TGCGCCAGCAGCTTGTTGGCTCTTCGCCCCAATGAGCAGTTCTTC.

The chain couples TRBV4-1 to TRBJ1-6; the D gene is possibly TRBD1 (5 bases). V lost 0 bases to trimming and J lost 10 bases, with 16 bases between them. This CDR3 comprises 16 residues. Germline V gene lookup returns CDR1 MGHRA and CDR2 YSYEKL. In DNA form, the CDR3 reads TGCGCCAGCAGCCAAGAAGGACGGGGGTATAGGTCACCCCTCCACTTT. Protein: CASSQEGRGYRSPLHF.

This clone occurred once. V gene TRBV27 combines with J gene TRBJ1-5, with TRBD1 as a possible D gene (5 bases). There are 14 residues in the CDR3. Trimming left V 3 bases short and J 7 bases short, with 13 bases between. Germline-derived CDR1 and CDR2 are MNHEY and SMNVEV (reference sequence). CDR3 nucleotides: TGTGCCAGCAGTTTTTCAGGGTTTAGACAGCCCCAGCATTTT. Protein sequence: CASSFSGFRQPQHF.

Comment on this clone: At one of its ends the junction is not consistent with the germline gene, which may arise from a read error. CDR3 in DNA: TGTGCCAGCAGCGTAGATAGAGGGCTTCAACGCTATGGCTACATCTTC. Protein sequence: CASSVDRGLQRYGYIF. The chain links TRBV9 to TRBJ1-2; D remains unclear. From germline, CDR1 is SGDLS and CDR2 YYNGEE. The CDR3 runs 16 residues.

The CDR3 DNA sequence: TGTGCCAGCAGCCCAGACAGGGTCGGCGAGCAGTACTTC. Residues: CASSPDRVGEQYF. The gene calls are TRBV11-2 and TRBJ2-7; 7 bases match TRBD1. J was trimmed by 6 bases and V by 5 bases; bases with no gene match: 7. Germline values: CDR1 SGHAT, CDR2 FQNNGV. There are 13 residues in the CDR3.

V is TRBV6-5 and J is TRBJ1-2; TRBD1 matches at 9 bases. Germline trimming cut 8 bases from V and 5 bases from J; bases unmatched to any gene: 6. The CDR3 has 13 amino acids. Per the germline V gene, CDR1 is MNHEY and CDR2 is SVGAGI. The CDR3 sequence is CASRDRDPYGYTF. CDR3 in DNA: TGTGCCAGCCGGGACAGGGATCCATATGGCTACACCTTC.

The chain employs TRBV24-1 and TRBJ1-1; perhaps TRBD1 as D (6 bases). Germline assignment: CDR1 KGHDR and CDR2 SFDVKD. V was clipped by 4 bases and J by 3 bases, with 8 bases between them. This CDR3 spans 13 amino acids. The CDR3, as DNA: TGTGCCACCAGTGAGGGGGCGTACACTGAAGCTTTCTTT. Amino acid sequence: CATSEGAYTEAFF.

The chain combines TRBV15 with TRBJ2-7, with TRBD2 matching over 12 bases. J lost 3 bases, V lost 1 base, and 1 base had no gene match. The CDR3 runs to 15 residues. Germline CDR1 reads LNHNV; CDR2 reads YYDKDF (reference sequence). CDR3 in DNA: TGTGCCACCAGCAGAGCACTAGCGGGAGGCTACGAGCAGTACTTC. This codes for CATSRALAGGYEQYF.

This clone was seen a single time. The V gene is TRBV11-2, the J gene TRBJ1-1; possible D gene TRBD1, 5 bases. The CDR3 is 13 amino acids. The germline gives CDR1 SGHAT, CDR2 FQNNGV. V lost 7 bases and J 1 base, leaving 10 bases between the germline ends. CDR3 nucleotides: TGTGCCAGCAATGTAGGACAGAACACTGAAGCTTTCTTT. This encodes CASNVGQNTEAFF.

J is TRBJ1-5 and V is TRBV30; 9 bases are a match to TRBD1. The CDR3 is 16 residues long. CDR1 and CDR2 from the germline V gene are GTSNPN and SVGIG (reference sequence). With V trimmed by 2 bases and J by 7 bases, 12 bases remained unmatched. The CDR3 here is CAWSPGTGLSAQPQHF. CDR3 nucleotides: TGTGCCTGGAGTCCCGGGACAGGGTTGTCGGCACAGCCCCAGCATTTT.

The V gene is TRBV5-1, the J gene TRBJ2-5; TRBD2 matches 7 bases. This CDR3 contains 16 residues. Trimming cost V 4 bases and J 4 bases; bases outside gene matches: 13. Germline CDR1 is SGHRS and CDR2 is YFSETQ. DNA of the CDR3: TGCGCCAGCAGCCCGACTAGCCCTGCAGGGAGAGAGACCCAGTACTTC. It encodes CASSPTSPAGRETQYF. Based on the CDR3 plus reference TRBV5-1 and TRBJ2-5, the full variable domain is KAGVTQTPRYLIKTRGQQVTLSCSPISGHRSVSWYQQTPGQGLQFLFEYFSETQRNKGNFPGRFSGRQFSNSRSEMNVSTLELGDSALYLCASSPTSPAGRETQYFGPGTRLLVL.

V and J are TRBV6-5 and TRBJ2-1; perhaps TRBD1 as D (5 bases). V lost 0 bases, J lost 0 bases, and 9 bases lay in between. Looked up from germline, CDR1 is MNHEY and CDR2 is SVGAGI. The CDR3 has 16 residues. The CDR3 DNA sequence: TGTGCCAGCAGTTACTCGACAGAAAGCTCCTACAATGAGCAGTTCTTC. It specifies CASSYSTESSYNEQFF.

CDR3 sequence reads: CASSSAGLPDTQYF. The CDR3 nucleotides read TGTGCCAGCAGTTCAGCGGGGCTTCCAGATACGCAGTATTTT. This chain uses TRBV7-2 with TRBJ2-3; TRBD2 matches 7 bases. CDR1 is SGHTA and CDR2 is FQGNSA in the germline V gene. Trimming cost V 6 bases and J 4 bases; bases outside gene matches: 7. The CDR3 runs to 14 residues.

The CDR3 reads CASSPGDRGRETQYF. In DNA, the CDR3 is TGTGCCAGCAGCCCGGGGGACAGGGGTCGGGAGACCCAGTACTTC. The rearrangement uses TRBV11-2 and TRBJ2-5, with 10 bases matching TRBD1. The germline V gene encodes CDR1 SGHAT and CDR2 FQNNGV. J lost 5 bases, V lost 5 bases, and 8 bases had no gene match. There are 15 residues in the CDR3.

The gene calls are TRBV18 and TRBJ1-5; D is possibly TRBD1 (5 bases). The V end was cut by 4 bases, the J end by 3 bases, with 13 bases between. Germline V gives CDR1 KGHSH, CDR2 LQKENI. The CDR3 runs to 15 residues. CDR3: CASSHRQSDNQPQHF. CDR3 coding DNA: TGTGCCAGCTCACACCGACAGAGTGACAATCAGCCCCAGCATTTT.

The V call is TRBV7-9, the J call TRBJ2-1, with TRBD2 identical over 13 bases. The CDR3 runs to 17 residues. V dropped 5 bases and J dropped 5; count of bases not matched to a gene: 9. Germline V gene data show CDR1 as SEHNR and CDR2 as FQNEAQ (reference sequence). This CDR3 reads CASSPRTSGGRDNEQFF. The CDR3 DNA reads TGTGCCAGCAGCCCCAGGACTAGCGGGGGAAGGGACAATGAGCAGTTCTTC.